The 25 T cell receptor beta chains listed next were all sequenced from one sample in a study of blood T cell repertoires in COVID-19. This table comes from immunoSEQ multiplex PCR, and its TCRdb copy is limited to in-frame clones, with some not included. Found here are some 120,000 clones, 70% to 90% of them singletons; the top ten hold under 3%. The sequencing sample was made of peripheral blood. The source is a man aged 25 to 45 with acute or convalescent COVID-19.

The rearrangement uses TRBV19 and TRBJ2-1; D is uncertain. V was pared by 1 base and J by 9 bases, with 7 bases between. The CDR3 is made up of 12 amino acids. Germline V gene lookup returns CDR1 LNHDA and CDR2 SQIVND (reference sequence). CDR3 residues: CASSIGASEQFF. The CDR3 DNA reads as TGTGCCAGTAGTATAGGGGCCTCTGAGCAGTTCTTC.

For the CDR3, the DNA is TGTGCCAGTAGTCTCCAGGGGATGTTGGGCAGTGAAGCTTTCTTT. This gives the protein CASSLQGMLGSEAFF. The V and J genes are TRBV19 and TRBJ1-1, with D possibly matching TRBD1 (6 bases). The CDR3 spans 15 residues. Germline assignment: CDR1 LNHDA and CDR2 SQIVND (reference sequence). V lost 5 bases to trimming and J lost 7 bases, with 20 bases between them.

J is TRBJ1-4 and V is TRBV3-1 (or the pseudogene TRBV3-2); TRBD1 matches 9 bases. CDR3 length equals 18 residues. V lost 4 bases and J lost 3; bases outside the gene matches: 12. CDR1 is LGHDT, CDR2 YNNKEL, per germline (reference sequence). DNA for the CDR3: TGTGCCAGCAGCCCCCTAGGGACAGGGCACAGGGCTAATGAAAAACTGTTTTTT. As protein: CASSPLGTGHRANEKLFF.

The rearrangement joins TRBV5-5 to TRBJ2-3, with a weak D call TRBD1 (5 bases). CDR1 SGHKS and CDR2 YYEKEE come from the germline V gene (reference sequence). With 0 bases removed from V and 2 bases from J, the gap between germline ends came to 16 bases. This CDR3 has 17 amino acids. The CDR3 bases are TGTGCCAGCAGCTTGGTCCCGCAGGGCGCCCACACAGATACGCAGTATTTT. As protein: CASSLVPQGAHTDTQYF.

The chain recombines TRBV7-9 with TRBJ1-5; D may be TRBD1 (5 bases). V was trimmed by 8 bases and J by 7 bases, leaving 18 bases between them. This CDR3 contains 14 residues. Germline V gene data show CDR1 as SEHNR and CDR2 as FQNEAQ (reference sequence). The CDR3 DNA is TGTGCCAGCCAACCCGGGGGTAACGGGCAGCCCCAGCATTTT. It yields the protein CASQPGGNGQPQHF. The full variable domain, its missing parts supplied by reference TRBV7-9 and TRBJ1-5, is DTGVSQNPRHKITKRGQNVTFRCDPISEHNRLYWYRQTLGQGPEFLTYFQNEAQLEKSRLLSDRFSAERPKGSFSTLEIQRTEQGDSAMYLCASQPGGNGQPQHFGDGTRLSIL.

This chain joins TRBV18 and TRBJ1-1; D ambiguous. V was pared by 2 bases and J by 1 base, with 8 bases between. The CDR3 is made up of 14 amino acids. The germline V gene has CDR1 KGHSH and CDR2 LQKENI. The CDR3 here is CASSPGEWNTEAFF. CDR3 in DNA: TGTGCCAGCTCACCAGGGGAGTGGAACACTGAAGCTTTCTTT.

The chain joins TRBV5-5 to TRBJ2-2, with D unclear. The CDR3 spans 14 residues. Trimming took 4 bases from V and 6 from J, leaving 13 bases between them. From germline, CDR1 is SGHKS and CDR2 YYEKEE (reference sequence). The CDR3 DNA is TGTGCCAGCAGCCCCTGGTGGCGGTCCGGGGAGCTGTTTTTT. Translating it yields CASSPWWRSGELFF. The whole variable domain, filled in from reference TRBV5-5 and TRBJ2-2, reads DAGVTQSPTHLIKTRGQQVTLRCSPISGHKSVSWYQQVLGQGPQFIFQYYEKEERGRGNFPDRFSARQFPNYSSELNVNALLLGDSALYLCASSPWWRSGELFFGEGSRLTVL.

The count of this clone is one. The chain employs TRBV10-3 and TRBJ2-1; 16 bases are a match to TRBD2. This CDR3 region has 20 residues. Losses at the gene ends were 0 bases for V and 3 bases for J; bases not matched to a gene: 8. Per the germline V gene, CDR1 is ENHRY and CDR2 is SYGVKD. The CDR3 reads CAISESTTGTSGRVYNEQFF. CDR3 DNA sequence: TGTGCCATCAGTGAGTCGACAACCGGGACTAGCGGGAGGGTCTACAATGAGCAGTTCTTC.

The rearrangement links TRBV19 to TRBJ1-5; D gene unclear. The CDR3 totals 15 residues. Between the trimmed V and J ends, which lost 4 bases and 0 bases, there was a span of 10 bases. The V gene's germline CDR1 is LNHDA and CDR2 SQIVND (reference sequence). CDR3 DNA: TGTGCCAGTAGTAGGGCAGCCCCTAGCAATCAGCCCCAGCATTTT. It specifies CASSRAAPSNQPQHF.

This clone was picked up one time. The chain uses TRBV5-4 and TRBJ1-6; D is perhaps TRBD1 (5 bases). Trimming took 0 bases from V and 10 from J, leaving 14 bases between them. The CDR3 covers 15 residues. Germline V CDR1 and CDR2: SGHNT, YYREEE (reference sequence). The CDR3, as DNA: TGTGCCAGCAGCTTGGATGGAGGGGACGTCTCACCCCTCCACTTT. Protein: CASSLDGGDVSPLHF. Filled out from reference TRBV5-4 and TRBJ1-6, the complete variable domain reads ETGVTQSPTHLIKTRGQQVTLRCSSQSGHNTVSWYQQALGQGPQFIFQYYREEENGRGNFPPRFSGLQFPNYSSELNVNALELDDSALYLCASSLDGGDVSPLHFGNGTRLTVT.

The chain uses TRBV6-1 and TRBJ2-1; D might be TRBD1 (6 bases). V shed 1 base and J shed 9 bases, with 10 bases lying between them. The CDR3 covers 13 residues. Looked up from germline, CDR1 is MNHNS and CDR2 is SASEGT. CDR3 nucleotide sequence: TGTGCCAGCAGTGAAGTGGGACAAGTTGAGCAGTTCTTC. Protein product: CASSEVGQVEQFF.

The chain recombines TRBV7-3 with TRBJ2-1, with D maybe TRBD2 (7 bases). CDR1 and CDR2 from the germline V gene are SGHTA and FQGTGA. The CDR3 is 15 amino acids. The ends were cut back, 4 bases at V and 7 bases at J, with 17 bases in the middle. The CDR3 loop is CASSSKGGGGNEQFF. CDR3 bases: TGTGCCAGCAGCTCTAAAGGGGGAGGGGGTAATGAGCAGTTCTTC.

This chain links TRBV5-1 with TRBJ2-2, with 11 positions matching TRBD2. The CDR3 runs 18 residues. The germline gives CDR1 SGHRS, CDR2 YFSETQ. The V and J ends lost 4 bases and 2 bases, in that order; junction bases with no gene match: 10. The CDR3 sequence: CASSLVPSGRPNTGELFF. CDR3 in DNA: TGCGCCAGCAGCCTGGTTCCTAGCGGGAGGCCCAACACCGGGGAGCTGTTTTTT.

This rearrangement joins TRBV7-3 to TRBJ2-1, with 8 bases lining up with TRBD2. CDR1 is SGHTA and CDR2 is FQGTGA in the germline V gene. The CDR3 is 15 residues long. Trimming at V came to 6 bases and at J to 6 bases, leaving 10 bases not matched to a gene. CDR3 loop: CASSRTGTRGNEQFF. CDR3 coding DNA: TGTGCCAGCAGTCGGACCGGGACTAGGGGCAATGAGCAGTTCTTC.

J is TRBJ2-7 and V is TRBV6-6, with TRBD2 matching over 8 bases. The CDR3 runs 13 residues. The V segment lost 5 bases and the J segment 3 bases; nucleotides outside the gene matches: 3. CDR1 is MNHNY, CDR2 SVGAGI, per germline (reference sequence). CDR3 sequence: CASSPTSVYEQYV. CDR3 sequence (DNA): TGTGCCAGCAGTCCGACTAGCGTCTACGAGCAGTACGTC.

The rearrangement uses TRBV2 and TRBJ2-1, with 16 bases matching TRBD2. Germline CDR1 and CDR2: SNHLY and FYNNEI. The junction had 6 bases not matched to a gene; V was cut back by 4 bases and J by 6 bases. The CDR3 covers 17 residues. CDR3 nucleotide sequence: TGTGCCAGCAGTGCCTCGGGACTAGCGGGGGGGCTCAATGAGCAGTTCTTC. Translated: CASSASGLAGGLNEQFF.

V gene TRBV9 combines with J gene TRBJ1-1; D is unclear. With 0 bases removed from V and 1 base from J, the gap between germline ends came to 7 bases. CDR3 length: 14 residues. Germline V gene data show CDR1 as SGDLS and CDR2 as YYNGEE. The CDR3: CASSVDGGNTEAFF. As DNA, the CDR3 is TGTGCCAGCAGCGTAGACGGAGGGAACACTGAAGCTTTCTTT.

The CDR3 nucleotides are TGTGCCAGCAGCCCCGGACGACAGGGAGCCGAGCAGTACTTC. Translated: CASSPGRQGAEQYF. The gene calls are TRBV11-3 and TRBJ2-7; 7 bases line up with TRBD1. V was clipped by 5 bases and J by 6 bases; unmatched bases: 10. CDR1 and CDR2 from the germline V gene are SGHNT and YENEEA. This CDR3 contains 14 residues. The full variable domain, rest sourced from reference TRBV11-3 and TRBJ2-7, is EAGVVQSPRYKIIEKKQPVAFWCNPISGHNTLYWYLQNLGQGPELLIRYENEEAVDDSQLPKDRFSAERLKGVDSTLKIQPAELGDSAVYLCASSPGRQGAEQYFGPGTRLTVT.

This rearrangement joins TRBV5-6 to TRBJ2-3, with D perhaps TRBD1 (6 bases). Trimming left V 1 base short and J 0 bases short, with 9 bases between. CDR3 length: 15 amino acids. Per the germline V gene, CDR1 is SGHDT and CDR2 is YYEEEE. CDR3 protein: CASSLPGASTDTQYF. For the CDR3, the DNA is TGTGCCAGCAGCTTGCCAGGGGCTAGCACAGATACGCAGTATTTT.

The V and J genes are TRBV6-1 and TRBJ2-7; possible D gene TRBD1, 5 bases. V was clipped by 2 bases and J by 3 bases, with 5 bases between them. Germline CDR1 reads MNHNS; CDR2 reads SASEGT. The CDR3 extends over 12 amino acids. The CDR3 region is CASSEQGYEQYV. The CDR3 DNA sequence: TGTGCCAGCAGTGAACAGGGCTACGAGCAGTACGTC.

CDR3 bases: TGTGCCAGCAGCCAAGTTTCAGGGATCTATGGCTACACCTTC. Protein product: CASSQVSGIYGYTF. The genes are TRBV14 and TRBJ1-2; TRBD1 is a possible D gene (5 bases). This CDR3 spans 14 amino acids. V was trimmed by 1 base and J by 4 bases, leaving 10 bases between them. Germline CDR1 SGHDN, CDR2 FVKESK.

This sequence joins TRBV4-3 and TRBJ1-6; no clear D. The length of the CDR3 is 19 residues. Deletions cut 3 bases from V and 2 bases from J, with 20 bases between. Germline lookup yields CDR1 LGHNA and CDR2 YSLEER. CDR3 coding DNA: TGCGCCAGCAGCCACTTAAAACGGGGTCCCGAAGCCTATAATTCACCCCTCCACTTT. Its protein product is CASSHLKRGPEAYNSPLHF.

This clone was detected a few times. The CDR3 is CASSYGTLAGAISSYNEQFF. The DNA for the CDR3 is TGTGCCAGCAGTTATGGTACACTAGCGGGGGCCATAAGCTCCTACAATGAGCAGTTCTTC. The chain is built from TRBV6-2 or TRBV6-3 and TRBJ2-1, with 11 bases that match TRBD2. The CDR3 sequence is 20 residues long. V was clipped by 3 bases and J by 0 bases; unmatched bases: 13. Germline V gene sequence: CDR1 MNHEY, CDR2 SVGEGT.

The V gene is TRBV2, the J gene TRBJ2-1; 10 bases line up with TRBD1. CDR3 length: 14 amino acids. V lost 5 bases to trimming and J lost 3 bases; unmatched junction nucleotides: 1. Germline loops: CDR1 SNHLY, CDR2 FYNNEI. The chain's CDR3 is CASSRDRGYNEQFF. The CDR3 DNA is TGTGCCAGCAGTAGGGACAGGGGCTACAATGAGCAGTTCTTC.

Regarding this clone: Given a much more abundant clone one base away, this may be a read error. This chain joins TRBV2 and TRBJ1-1, with D hard to call. Germline-derived CDR1 and CDR2 are SNHLY and FYNNEI. V shed 4 bases and J shed 1 base, with 4 bases lying between them. This CDR3 has 12 amino acids. The CDR3 region is CASSVGNTEAFF. The DNA of the CDR3 is TGTGCCAGCAGTGTCGGGAACACTGAAGCTTTCTTT. The variable domain in full, completed from reference TRBV2 and TRBJ1-1, reads EPEVTQTPSHQVTQMGQEVILRCVPISNHLYFYWYRQILGQKVEFLVSFYNNEISEKSEIFDDQFSVERPDGSNFTLKIRSTKLEDSAMYFCASSVGNTEAFFGQGTRLTVV.